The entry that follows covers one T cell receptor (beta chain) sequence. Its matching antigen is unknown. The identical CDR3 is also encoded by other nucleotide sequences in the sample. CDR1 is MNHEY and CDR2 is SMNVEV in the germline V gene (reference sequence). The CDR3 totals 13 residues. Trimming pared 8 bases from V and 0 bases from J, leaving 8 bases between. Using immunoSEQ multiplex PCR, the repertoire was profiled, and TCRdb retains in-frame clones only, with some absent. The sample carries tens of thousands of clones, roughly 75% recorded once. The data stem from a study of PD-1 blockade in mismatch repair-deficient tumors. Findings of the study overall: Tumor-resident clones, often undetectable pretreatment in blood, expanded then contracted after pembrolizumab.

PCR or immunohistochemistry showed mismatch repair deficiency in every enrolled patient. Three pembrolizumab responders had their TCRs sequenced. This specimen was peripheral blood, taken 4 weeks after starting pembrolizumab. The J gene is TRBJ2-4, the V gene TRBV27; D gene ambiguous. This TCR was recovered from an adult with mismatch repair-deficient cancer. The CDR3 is CASQSLAKNIQYF. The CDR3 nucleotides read TGTGCCAGCCAATCCTTAGCCAAAAACATTCAGTACTTC.